The rows below give T cell receptor beta chains drawn from one sample of a study of metastatic and nonmetastatic thyroid tumors. TCRdb re-clonotyped the PCR reads through MiXCR. The sample consists of around 61,000 clones, under 30% of them appearing once. Sample: blood. The receptor source for this set is a female donor with papillary thyroid cancer or a benign thyroid nodule (not recorded which). Some clones in this sample may be carry-over from other donors' samples. The conserved cysteine and the conserved F or W are not part of the CDR3 here.

TRBV6-5	14	TRBJ1-6	ASSYAGTGRNSPLH
TRBV20-1	11	TRBJ2-7	SARRGALNEQY
TRBV4-3	13	TRBJ2-7	ASSQGTPSSYEQY
TRBV20-1	12	TRBJ2-2	SAKGRLNTGELF
TRBV12-3/TRBV12-4	14	TRBJ2-2	ASSHGTSGNTGELF
TRBV6-1	13	TRBJ2-2	ASSPGQSNTGELF
TRBV6-2/TRBV6-3	14	TRBJ2-1	ASRDPGAFSYNEQF
TRBV24-1	11	TRBJ2-7	ATSQRGFYEQY
TRBV20-1	13	TRBJ2-3	SATPPAGDTDTQY
TRBV20-1	11	TRBJ2-7	SGAGGDRYEQY
TRBV6-2/TRBV6-3	12	TRBJ2-1	ASRRAGEVDEQF
TRBV6-1	11	TRBJ1-1	ASRSRGHTEAF
TRBV19	12	TRBJ1-1	ASVTTGWNTEAF
TRBV12-3/TRBV12-4	14	TRBJ2-3	ASSLGTGGRTDTQY
TRBV11-1	9	TRBJ2-3	ASRKTDTQY
TRBV6-2/TRBV6-3	11	TRBJ1-2	ASSLSSRYGYT
TRBV6-1	12	TRBJ2-1	ASSPNIWGNEQF
TRBV5-1	12	TRBJ1-4	ASSRLATNEKLF
TRBV19	8	TRBJ2-1	ASMANEQF
TRBV15	14	TRBJ1-5	ATSRDRSGANQPQH
TRBV6-1	15	TRBJ2-7	ASRDQRGLVPPYEQY
TRBV19	13	TRBJ1-4	ASRRWTGEDEKLF
TRBV20-1	12	TRBJ2-5	SATSVRGRETQY
TRBV27	11	TRBJ2-7	AIILAGGTEQY
TRBV29-1	10	TRBJ2-3	SVVSVTDTQY
TRBV12-3/TRBV12-4	13	TRBJ2-7	ASSTGTGDHHEQY
TRBV7-9	11	TRBJ1-2	ASSVQGVEGYT
TRBV24-1	13	TRBJ2-1	ATSDQGQGINEQF
TRBV6-5	14	TRBJ1-3	ASSYSFETSGNTIY
TRBV20-1	14	TRBJ2-2	SARSRGARDTGELF
TRBV20-1	12	TRBJ2-3	SAVLVKGQDTQY
TRBV12-3/TRBV12-4	18	TRBJ2-7	ASSLAQDRGRKGPTYEQY
TRBV12-3/TRBV12-4	13	TRBJ1-6	ASSPEAHYNSPLH
TRBV19	13	TRBJ1-6	ASSIPELSNSPLH
TRBV2	12	TRBJ2-1	ASSAGYSYNEQF
TRBV27	16	TRBJ2-1	ASSLSTPISGPYNEQF
TRBV20-1	13	TRBJ2-3	SADGLAGAADTQY
TRBV11-2	13	TRBJ2-3	ASSGLAGLTDTQY
TRBV12-3/TRBV12-4	12	TRBJ1-2	ASSLLHRPYGYT
TRBV19	15	TRBJ1-5	ASSIPGQKYSNQPQH
TRBV20-1	13	TRBJ2-5	SATPDPGQGKTQY
TRBV20-1	15	TRBJ2-3	SAQPPSGQRNTDTQY
TRBV2	11	TRBJ2-7	AGSGTGQYEQY
TRBV19	13	TRBJ2-5	ASSKTSGTQETQY
TRBV11-2	14	TRBJ2-1	ASSPTGTSVGDEQF
TRBV20-1	16	TRBJ2-3	SARDPGLVRRGTDTQY
TRBV20-1	9	TRBJ2-5	SASLGETQY
TRBV11-2	15	TRBJ2-1	ASSLGTSASVYNEQF